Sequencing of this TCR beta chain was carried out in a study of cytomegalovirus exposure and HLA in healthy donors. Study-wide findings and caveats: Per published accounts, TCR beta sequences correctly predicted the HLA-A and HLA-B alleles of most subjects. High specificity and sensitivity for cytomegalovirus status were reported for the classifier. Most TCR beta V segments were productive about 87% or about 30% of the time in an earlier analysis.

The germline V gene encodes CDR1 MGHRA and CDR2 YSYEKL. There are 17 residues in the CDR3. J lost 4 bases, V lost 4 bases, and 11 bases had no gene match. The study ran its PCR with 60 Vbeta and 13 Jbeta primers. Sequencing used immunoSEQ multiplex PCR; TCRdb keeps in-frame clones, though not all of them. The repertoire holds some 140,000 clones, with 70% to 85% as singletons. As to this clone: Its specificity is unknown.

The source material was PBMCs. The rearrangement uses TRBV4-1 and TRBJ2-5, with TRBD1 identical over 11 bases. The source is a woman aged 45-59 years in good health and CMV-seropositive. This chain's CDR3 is CASSRSTGQGAGETQYF. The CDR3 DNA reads TGCGCCAGCAGCCGCTCCACAGGACAGGGGGCCGGAGAGACCCAGTACTTC.